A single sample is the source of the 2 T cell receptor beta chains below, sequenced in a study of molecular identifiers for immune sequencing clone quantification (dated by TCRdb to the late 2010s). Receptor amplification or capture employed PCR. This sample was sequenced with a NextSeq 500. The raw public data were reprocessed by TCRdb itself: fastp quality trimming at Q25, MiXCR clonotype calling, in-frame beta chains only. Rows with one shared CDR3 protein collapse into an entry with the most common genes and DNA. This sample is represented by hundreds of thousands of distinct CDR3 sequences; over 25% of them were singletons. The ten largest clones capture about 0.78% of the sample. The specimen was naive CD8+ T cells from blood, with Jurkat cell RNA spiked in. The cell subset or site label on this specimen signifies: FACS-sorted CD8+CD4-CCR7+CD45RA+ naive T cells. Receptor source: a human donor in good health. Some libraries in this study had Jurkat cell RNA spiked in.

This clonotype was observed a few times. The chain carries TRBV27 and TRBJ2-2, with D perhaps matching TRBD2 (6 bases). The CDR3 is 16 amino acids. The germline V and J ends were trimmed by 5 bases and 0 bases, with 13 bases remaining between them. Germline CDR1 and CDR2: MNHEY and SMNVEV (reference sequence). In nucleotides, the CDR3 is TGTGCCAGCAGTGGGGCGGGATTAGCGAACACCGGGGAGCTGTTTTTT. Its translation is CASSGAGLANTGELFF.

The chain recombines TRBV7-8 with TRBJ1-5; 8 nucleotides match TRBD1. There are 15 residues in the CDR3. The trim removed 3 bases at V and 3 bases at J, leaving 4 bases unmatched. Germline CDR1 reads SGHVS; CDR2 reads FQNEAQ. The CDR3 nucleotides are TGTGCCAGCAGCTTGGGACAGGACGACAATCAGCCCCAGCATTTT. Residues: CASSLGQDDNQPQHF. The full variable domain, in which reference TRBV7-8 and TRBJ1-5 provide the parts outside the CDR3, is GAGVSQSPRYKVAKRGQDVALRCDPISGHVSLFWYQQALGQGPEFLTYFQNEAQLDKSGLPSDRFFAERPEGSVSTLKIQRTQQEDSAVYLCASSLGQDDNQPQHFGDGTRLSIL.